Listed here are 28 T cell receptor beta chains from one sample, sequenced in a study of blood T cell repertoires in COVID-19. The data were produced by immunoSEQ multiplex PCR, yet TCRdb's version contains in-frame clones alone and is incomplete. Counted here are about 370,000 clones, about 89% occurring once; the ten biggest clones make up just over 0.85%. The sequenced sample was PBMCs or T cells enriched from blood (not recorded which). These TCRs come from a woman aged 40 to 49 who had been exposed to COVID-19.

In the case of this clone: In the same sample, other DNA sequences code for this CDR3. The genes are TRBV20-1 and TRBJ1-3; D is uncertain. This CDR3 is built from 11 residues. The V and J ends lost 5 bases and 4 bases respectively, with 6 bases between them. Per the germline V gene, CDR1 is DFQATT and CDR2 is SNEGSKA (reference sequence). CDR3 sequence: CSAPSGNTIYF. The CDR3 DNA follows: TGCAGTGCTCCTTCGGGAAACACCATATATTTT.

The J gene is TRBJ1-4, the V gene TRBV9; maybe TRBD1 (5 bases). V was clipped by 0 bases and J by 2 bases, with 14 bases between them. The CDR3 runs 17 residues. Germline V CDR1 and CDR2: SGDLS, YYNGEE. The CDR3 region is CASSVGPQGSTNEKLFF. Written as DNA, the CDR3 is TGTGCCAGCAGCGTAGGGCCCCAGGGCAGTACTAATGAAAAACTGTTTTTT. Together with reference TRBV9 and TRBJ1-4, the CDR3 gives the full variable domain: DSGVTQTPKHLITATGQRVTLRCSPRSGDLSVYWYQQSLDQGLQFLIQYYNGEERAKGNILERFSAQQFPDLHSELNLSSLELGDSALYFCASSVGPQGSTNEKLFFGSGTQLSVL.

J is TRBJ1-2 and V is TRBV24-1; TRBD1 matches 7 bases. V shed 9 bases and J 4 bases; nucleotides not matched to a gene: 7. This CDR3 comprises 13 residues. CDR1 is KGHDR and CDR2 is SFDVKD in the germline V gene. CDR3 loop: CATSRGSSYGYTF. The CDR3 nucleotides read TGTGCCACCTCCAGGGGGAGCTCCTATGGCTACACCTTC.

This clone is a singleton in its sample. This chain connects TRBV7-9 to TRBJ1-2, with 8 bases lining up with TRBD1. The germline gives CDR1 SEHNR, CDR2 FQNEAQ (reference sequence). This CDR3 contains 18 residues. The ends lost 6 bases at V and 0 bases at J; junction bases unmatched: 15. CDR3 region: CASSGGRGTGAANYGYTF. The CDR3 DNA reads TGTGCCAGCAGTGGGGGGAGAGGGACAGGAGCCGCTAACTATGGCTACACCTTC.

The chain has TRBV12-2 and TRBJ2-2; TRBD2 was called by the table and not checked on the DNA. TRBV12-2 is a pseudogene locus. CDR3 size: 13 residues. The CDR3: CASRGRETGELFF. CDR3 coding DNA: TGTGCAAGTCGCGGCCGGGAAACCGGGGAGCTGTTTTTT.

The CDR3 sequence is CASSLFLEKDEQFF. CDR3 coding DNA: TGTGCCAGCAGCTTATTCCTAGAAAAGGATGAGCAGTTCTTC. The gene calls are TRBV7-9 and TRBJ2-1; D unclear. V was trimmed by 2 bases and J by 8 bases, leaving 13 bases between them. CDR1 SEHNR and CDR2 FQNEAQ come from the germline V gene (reference sequence). The CDR3 has 14 amino acids. Based on the CDR3 plus reference TRBV7-9 and TRBJ2-1, the full variable domain is DTGVSQNPRHKITKRGQNVTFRCDPISEHNRLYWYRQTLGQGPEFLTYFQNEAQLEKSRLLSDRFSAERPKGSFSTLEIQRTEQGDSAMYLCASSLFLEKDEQFFGPGTRLTVL.

The V call is TRBV7-2, the J call TRBJ1-2, with unresolved D. CDR3 length: 14 residues. Germline-derived CDR1 and CDR2 are SGHTA and FQGNSA. V shed 0 bases and J shed 4 bases, with 9 bases lying between them. The CDR3 spells CASSLAGISYGYTF. The CDR3 nucleotides are TGTGCCAGCAGCTTAGCCGGGATTAGCTATGGCTACACCTTC.

With respect to this clone: This sample includes further DNA sequences coding for the same CDR3. J is TRBJ2-7 and V is TRBV9; 7 bases are shared with TRBD1. V was pared by 3 bases and J by 2 bases, with 2 bases of the junction left unmatched. Germline V gives CDR1 SGDLS, CDR2 YYNGEE. This CDR3 has 13 residues. CDR3 protein: CASSGQGAYEQYF. CDR3 coding DNA: TGTGCCAGCAGCGGACAGGGCGCCTACGAGCAGTACTTC.

This chain joins TRBV7-9 and TRBJ1-1, with D hard to call. Trimming pared 1 base from V and 2 bases from J, leaving 5 bases between. In germline, CDR1 is SEHNR, CDR2 FQNEAQ (reference sequence). The CDR3 has 13 amino acids. The CDR3 spells CASSLVLNTEAFF. CDR3 coding DNA: TGTGCCAGCAGCTTAGTTCTAAACACTGAAGCTTTCTTT.

The chain recombines TRBV30 with TRBJ1-4, with D unresolved. Germline lookup yields CDR1 GTSNPN and CDR2 SVGIG (reference sequence). V lost 2 bases to trimming and J lost 4 bases, with 8 bases between them. This CDR3 spans 13 amino acids. The CDR3 reads CAWSQRVNEKLFF. In DNA, the CDR3 is TGTGCCTGGAGTCAGAGGGTTAATGAAAAACTGTTTTTT.

J is TRBJ2-2 and V is TRBV30; TRBD1 matches 7 bases. This CDR3 spans 14 amino acids. Germline CDR1 and CDR2: GTSNPN and SVGIG (reference sequence). The V gene end was trimmed by 8 bases and the J gene end by 8 bases; junction bases not matched to a gene: 14. CDR3 DNA sequence: TGTGCCGTCCGGGACAGTCCTCCGAGGGGGGAGCTGTTTTTT. This encodes CAVRDSPPRGELFF.

This chain joins TRBV30 and TRBJ2-5; 7 bases fit TRBD1. This CDR3 is built from 12 residues. CDR1 is GTSNPN and CDR2 is SVGIG in the germline V gene (reference sequence). V was clipped by 4 bases and J by 1 base; unmatched bases: 0. The CDR3 is CAWTGGQETQYF. The DNA for the CDR3 is TGTGCCTGGACAGGGGGCCAAGAGACCCAGTACTTC.

This chain uses TRBV7-2 with TRBJ1-2; unclear D gene. The CDR3 is made up of 13 amino acids. The germline CDR1 and CDR2 sequences are SGHTA and FQGNSA. Trimming cost V 5 bases and J 8 bases, with 15 bases left between them. The CDR3, as DNA: TGTGCCAGCAGCAGGCAGCCCGCGGGAGGCTACACCTTC. This translates into CASSRQPAGGYTF.

The chain couples TRBV9 to TRBJ2-2; the match to TRBD2 covers 8 bases. With V trimmed by 3 bases and J by 6 bases, 10 bases remained unmatched. Germline-derived CDR1 and CDR2 are SGDLS and YYNGEE. This CDR3 has 16 residues. CDR3 residues: CASSALGGASAGELFF. The CDR3 coding sequence is TGTGCCAGCAGCGCTCTCGGGGGGGCGTCAGCCGGGGAGCTGTTTTTT.

The rearrangement joins TRBV6-5 to TRBJ2-7; the match to TRBD1 covers 9 bases. J gave up 0 bases and V 6 bases, and 6 bases lay outside the gene matches. The CDR3 contains 15 residues. The germline V gene has CDR1 MNHEY and CDR2 SVGAGI. Written as DNA, the CDR3 is TGTGCCAGCAGCAGCTCGGGACAGGGCTCCTACGAGCAGTACTTC. Amino acid sequence: CASSSSGQGSYEQYF.

This clone was seen a few times. The rearrangement links TRBV7-9 to TRBJ1-5, with no clear D. Germline V gene lookup returns CDR1 SEHNR and CDR2 FQNEAQ (reference sequence). The length of the CDR3 is 15 residues. V lost 0 bases and J 7 bases, leaving 13 bases between the germline ends. The CDR3 sequence is CASSLAGGFRQPQHF. CDR3 nucleotides: TGTGCCAGCAGCTTAGCAGGAGGGTTTAGGCAGCCCCAGCATTTT.

This clone was recorded only once. The CDR3 DNA is TGTGCCAGCAGTCTCGACAGGATTCGCTACACCTTC. It translates to CASSLDRIRYTF. This chain uses TRBV2 with TRBJ1-2, with D possibly being TRBD1 (6 bases). CDR1 is SNHLY, CDR2 FYNNEI, per germline. Trimming removed 5 bases at V and 9 bases at J, with 13 bases between. This CDR3 region has 12 residues.

J is TRBJ1-2 and V is TRBV7-2; TRBD1 agrees at 10 bases. CDR3 length: 16 amino acids. V gave up 5 bases and J gave up 8 bases; unmatched junction bases: 14. Germline CDR1 reads SGHTA; CDR2 reads FQGNSA. The CDR3 coding sequence is TGTGCCAGCAGCGCAGCCGGGACAGGGGTATCGAGGGGCTACACCTTC. This sequence encodes CASSAAGTGVSRGYTF.

The rearrangement joins TRBV6-4 to TRBJ2-7; 11 bases agree with TRBD2. This CDR3 is 15 amino acids long. V lost 0 bases, J lost 9 bases, and 7 bases stayed unmatched. The germline CDR1 and CDR2 sequences are MRHNA and SNTAGT. CDR3 coding DNA: TGTGCCAGCAGTGACTCCGCCGGGACTAGCGGTATGCAGTACTTC. It is translated as CASSDSAGTSGMQYF.

This chain's CDR3 is CATRTSGGHTQYF. CDR3 DNA: TGTGCCACGAGGACTAGCGGGGGCCATACGCAGTATTTT. The chain has TRBV10-3 and TRBJ2-3; 13 nucleotides line up with TRBD2. V was clipped by 10 bases and J by 7 bases; unmatched bases: 5. Germline-derived CDR1 and CDR2 are ENHRY and SYGVKD. The CDR3 runs to 13 residues.

This clone showed up just once. The chain joins TRBV18 to TRBJ2-3; TRBD1 might be the D (5 bases). Trimming stripped 5 bases from V and 2 bases from J, with 14 bases between. In germline, CDR1 is KGHSH, CDR2 LQKENI. The CDR3 has 15 amino acids. The CDR3 DNA sequence: TGTGCCAGCTCAGGACAAGGCAGTTTCACAGATACGCAGTATTTT. Protein product: CASSGQGSFTDTQYF.

The rearrangement uses TRBV3-1 (or the pseudogene TRBV3-2) and TRBJ2-7; TRBD2 might be the D (7 bases). Trimming stripped 3 bases from V and 6 bases from J, with 12 bases between. CDR1 and CDR2 from the germline V gene are LGHDT and YNNKEL (reference sequence). The CDR3 contains 13 residues. The CDR3 loop is CASSQRRGGEQYF. CDR3 coding DNA: TGTGCCAGCAGCCAGCGAAGGGGGGGCGAGCAGTACTTC.

This clone was seen only once. This rearrangement joins TRBV3-1 (or the pseudogene TRBV3-2) to TRBJ1-2; D gene unclear. The V end lost 1 base, the J end lost 4 bases, and 13 bases lay between the germline ends. Germline V gene sequence: CDR1 LGHDT, CDR2 YNNKEL (reference sequence). The CDR3 length is 15 residues. The CDR3 here is CASSQGVAGTYGYTF. In DNA, the CDR3 is TGTGCCAGCAGCCAAGGAGTAGCGGGAACCTATGGCTACACCTTC.

The chain uses TRBV2 and TRBJ1-5; unclear D gene. Between the trimmed V and J ends, which lost 4 bases and 3 bases, there was a span of 16 bases. Germline V gene lookup returns CDR1 SNHLY and CDR2 FYNNEI. This CDR3 is 16 amino acids long. DNA of the CDR3: TGTGCCAGCAGTGTACTAGCCCCCGAGGTCAATCAGCCCCAGCATTTT. It codes for CASSVLAPEVNQPQHF.

V gene TRBV27 combines with J gene TRBJ2-7, with D perhaps TRBD1 (6 bases). Trimming removed 6 bases from V and 7 bases from J, with 22 bases in between. The CDR3 is made up of 15 amino acids. CDR1 and CDR2 from the germline V gene are MNHEY and SMNVEV (reference sequence). CDR3 in amino acids: CASRQISGQPGEQYF. Written as DNA, the CDR3 is TGTGCCAGCAGACAAATCTCGGGACAACCTGGAGAGCAGTACTTC.

This clone was seen just once. V is TRBV2 and J is TRBJ1-3; 8 positions agree with TRBD1. The CDR3 runs to 14 residues. Germline CDR1 is SNHLY and CDR2 is FYNNEI. Trimming at V came to 10 bases and at J to 1 base, leaving 6 bases not matched to a gene. The CDR3: CATGQGVSGNTIYF. CDR3 DNA: TGTGCCACCGGACAGGGAGTATCTGGAAACACCATATATTTT.

The genes are TRBV19 and TRBJ2-2; 10 positions match TRBD1. Germline lookup yields CDR1 LNHDA and CDR2 SQIVND (reference sequence). V trimming: 5 bases; J trimming: 9 bases; junction bases outside the gene matches: 15. This CDR3 has 17 amino acids. The CDR3 is CASSPFRDRGDLRELFF. The CDR3 bases are TGTGCCAGTAGTCCTTTCCGGGACAGGGGAGATTTACGGGAGCTGTTTTTT.

The chain uses TRBV19 and TRBJ1-2; weak D call: TRBD1 (5 bases). The CDR3 has 12 residues. Trimming took off 2 bases at V and 8 bases at J, with 9 bases between the two ends. Germline CDR1 reads LNHDA; CDR2 reads SQIVND (reference sequence). CDR3 sequence: CASSIRGRGYTF. The CDR3 coding sequence is TGTGCCAGTAGTATAAGGGGAAGGGGCTACACCTTC.